This TCR beta chain emerged from a study of cytomegalovirus exposure and HLA in healthy donors. Some clones are missing from TCRdb's copy, which holds only in-frame ones; the method was immunoSEQ multiplex PCR. The sample shows around 250,000 clones, 80% to 95% of them seen only once. The CDR3 runs 14 residues. The J segment lost 6 bases and the V segment lost 6 bases, leaving 14 bases of the junction unmatched. Germline CDR1 is SQVTM and CDR2 is ANQGSEA. This TCR was recovered from a woman aged 25 to 45 in good health and CMV-seronegative. The rearrangement links TRBV29-1 to TRBJ2-7, with 7 nucleotides matching TRBD1. Sequenced sample: PBMCs. The CDR3, as DNA: TGCAGCGTCGTAGGACAGGCCGGAGGTCTCGAGCAGTACTTC. Its translation is CSVVGQAGGLEQYF.